The 6 T cell receptor beta chains below come from one sample, sequenced in a study of CD8 T cells in ankylosing spondylitis. Study-wide results and caveats: Typical of ankylosing spondylitis blood, it appeared, was a TCR beta motif of eight highly homologous variants.

TCRdb independently ran MiXCR on the 5' RACE reads; one entry per CDR3 protein. The sample lists roughly 440,000 distinct CDR3 sequences; about a sixth were seen once. The antigens these receptors bind are not known. The specimen was blood, either unsorted or a sorted T cell fraction (not recorded which). The receptors derive from a male donor with ankylosing spondylitis.

This clonotype came up a few times. The chain uses TRBV6-6 and TRBJ2-7; D is undetermined. Germline-derived CDR1 and CDR2 are MNHNY and SVGAGI (reference sequence). The V and J ends lost 7 bases and 0 bases respectively, with 10 bases between them. There are 13 residues in the CDR3. The CDR3 here is CASTTANSYEQYF. The DNA for the CDR3 is TGTGCCAGCACTACGGCCAACTCCTACGAGCAGTACTTC.

The table lists this clonotype with a few counts. The chain links TRBV6-6 to TRBJ1-1; D may be TRBD1 (5 bases). Germline assignment: CDR1 MNHNY and CDR2 SVGAGI (reference sequence). The CDR3 consists of 12 residues. Trimming took 4 bases from V and 7 from J, leaving 10 bases between them. CDR3 amino acids: CASSSLRGEAFF. DNA for the CDR3: TGTGCCAGCAGTTCGCTAAGGGGTGAAGCTTTCTTT.

In its sample, this clonotype was seen a few times. The CDR3: CASSFGVGNTIYF. For the CDR3, the DNA is TGTGCCAGCAGCTTCGGCGTTGGAAACACCATATATTTT. The rearrangement links TRBV12-3 or TRBV12-4 to TRBJ1-3; D remains unclear. The CDR3 consists of 13 residues. Deletions cut 6 bases from V and 3 bases from J, with 9 bases between.

This clonotype was found a few times. The gene calls are TRBV18 and TRBJ1-1; no reliable D call. V lost 3 bases and J 4 bases, leaving 9 bases between the germline ends. The CDR3 consists of 13 residues. Germline CDR1 reads KGHSH; CDR2 reads LQKENI. This CDR3 is CASSPTLATEAFF. CDR3 nucleotides: TGTGCCAGCTCACCTACACTGGCCACTGAAGCTTTCTTT.

V and J are TRBV10-3 and TRBJ2-5; 8 nucleotides align to TRBD1. Germline V gene data show CDR1 as ENHRY and CDR2 as SYGVKD. Trimming took 6 bases from V and 5 from J; bases not matched to a gene: 5. CDR3 length: 13 residues. In DNA form, the CDR3 reads TGTGCCATCAGAGGACAGGGAGAGGAGACCCAGTACTTC. Translating it yields CAIRGQGEETQYF.

The chain couples TRBV5-1 to TRBJ1-4; TRBD1 agrees at 8 bases. Germline V gene data show CDR1 as SGHRS and CDR2 as YFSETQ. The CDR3 totals 15 residues. V lost 1 base and J lost 3; bases outside the gene matches: 2. The CDR3 here is CASSLTGGSNEKLFF. Here the CDR3 DNA reads TGCGCCAGCAGCTTGACAGGGGGTTCTAATGAAAAACTGTTTTTT.